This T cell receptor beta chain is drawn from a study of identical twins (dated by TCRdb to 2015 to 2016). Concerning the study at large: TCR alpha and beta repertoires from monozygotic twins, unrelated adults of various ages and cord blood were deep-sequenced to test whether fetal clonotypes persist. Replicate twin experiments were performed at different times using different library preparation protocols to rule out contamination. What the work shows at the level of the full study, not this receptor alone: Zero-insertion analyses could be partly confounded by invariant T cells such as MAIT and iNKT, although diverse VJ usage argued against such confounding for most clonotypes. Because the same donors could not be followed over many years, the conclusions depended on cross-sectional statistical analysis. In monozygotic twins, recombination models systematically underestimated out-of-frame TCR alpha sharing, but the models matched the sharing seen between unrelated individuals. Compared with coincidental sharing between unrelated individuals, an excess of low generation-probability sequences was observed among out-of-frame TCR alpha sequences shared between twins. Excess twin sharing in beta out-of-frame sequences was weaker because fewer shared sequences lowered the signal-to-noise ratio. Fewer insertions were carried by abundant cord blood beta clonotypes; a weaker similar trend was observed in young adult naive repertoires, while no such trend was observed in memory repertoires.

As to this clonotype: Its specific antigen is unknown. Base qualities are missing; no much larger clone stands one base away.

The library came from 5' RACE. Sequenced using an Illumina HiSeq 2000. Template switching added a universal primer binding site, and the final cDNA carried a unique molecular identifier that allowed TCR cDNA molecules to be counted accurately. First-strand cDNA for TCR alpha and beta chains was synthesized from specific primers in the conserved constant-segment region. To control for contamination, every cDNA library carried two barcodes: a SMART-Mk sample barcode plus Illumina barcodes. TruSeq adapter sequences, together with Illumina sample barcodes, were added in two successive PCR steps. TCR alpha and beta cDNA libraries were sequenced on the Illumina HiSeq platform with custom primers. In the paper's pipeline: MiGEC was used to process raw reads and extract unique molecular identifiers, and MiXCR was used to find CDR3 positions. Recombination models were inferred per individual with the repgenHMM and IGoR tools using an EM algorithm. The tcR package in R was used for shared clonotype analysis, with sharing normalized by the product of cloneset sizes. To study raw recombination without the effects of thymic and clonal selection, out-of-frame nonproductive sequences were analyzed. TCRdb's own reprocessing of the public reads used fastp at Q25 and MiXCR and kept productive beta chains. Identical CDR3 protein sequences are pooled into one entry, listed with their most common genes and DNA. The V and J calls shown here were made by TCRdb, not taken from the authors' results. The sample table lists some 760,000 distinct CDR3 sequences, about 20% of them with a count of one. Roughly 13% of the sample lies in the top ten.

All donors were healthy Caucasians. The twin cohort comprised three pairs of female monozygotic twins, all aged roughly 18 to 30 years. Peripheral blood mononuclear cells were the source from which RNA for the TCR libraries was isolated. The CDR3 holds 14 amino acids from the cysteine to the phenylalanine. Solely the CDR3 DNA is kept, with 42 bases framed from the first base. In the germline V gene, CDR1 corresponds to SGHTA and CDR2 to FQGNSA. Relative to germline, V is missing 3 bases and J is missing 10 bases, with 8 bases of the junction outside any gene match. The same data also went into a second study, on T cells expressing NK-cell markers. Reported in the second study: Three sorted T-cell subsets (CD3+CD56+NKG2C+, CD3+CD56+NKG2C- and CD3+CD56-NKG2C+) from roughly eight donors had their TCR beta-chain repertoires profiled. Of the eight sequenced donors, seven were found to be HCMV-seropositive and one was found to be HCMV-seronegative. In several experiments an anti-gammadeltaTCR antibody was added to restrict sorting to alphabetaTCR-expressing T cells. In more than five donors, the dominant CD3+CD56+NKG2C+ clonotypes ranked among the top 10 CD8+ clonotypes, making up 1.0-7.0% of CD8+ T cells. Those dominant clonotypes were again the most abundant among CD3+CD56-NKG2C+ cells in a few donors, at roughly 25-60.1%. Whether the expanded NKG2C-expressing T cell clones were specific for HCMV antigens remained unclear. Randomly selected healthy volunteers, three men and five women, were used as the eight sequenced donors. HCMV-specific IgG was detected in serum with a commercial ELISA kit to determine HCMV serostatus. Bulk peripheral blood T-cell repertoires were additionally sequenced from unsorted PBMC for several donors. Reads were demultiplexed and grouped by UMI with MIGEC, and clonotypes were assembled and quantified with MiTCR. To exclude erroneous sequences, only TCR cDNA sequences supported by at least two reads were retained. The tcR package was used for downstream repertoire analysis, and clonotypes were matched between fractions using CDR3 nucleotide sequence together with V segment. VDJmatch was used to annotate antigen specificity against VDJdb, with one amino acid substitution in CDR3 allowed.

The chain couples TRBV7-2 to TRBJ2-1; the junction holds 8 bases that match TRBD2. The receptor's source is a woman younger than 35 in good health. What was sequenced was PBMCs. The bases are TGTGCCAGCAGCTTCGGGAGGGGGGGCAGAGAGCAGTTCTTC. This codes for CASSFGRGGREQFF.